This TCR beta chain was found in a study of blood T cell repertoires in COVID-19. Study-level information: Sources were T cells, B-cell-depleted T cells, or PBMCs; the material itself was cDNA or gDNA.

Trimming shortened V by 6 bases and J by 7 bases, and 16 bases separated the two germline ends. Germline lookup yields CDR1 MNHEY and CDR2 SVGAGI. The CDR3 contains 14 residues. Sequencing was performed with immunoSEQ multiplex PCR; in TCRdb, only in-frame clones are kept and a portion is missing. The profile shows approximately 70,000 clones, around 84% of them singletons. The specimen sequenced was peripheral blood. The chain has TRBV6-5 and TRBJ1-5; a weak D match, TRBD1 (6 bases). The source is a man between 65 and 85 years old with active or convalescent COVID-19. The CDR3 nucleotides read TGTGCCAGCAGCAGGGAGGGGGGGAGGCAGCCCCAGCATTTT. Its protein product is CASSREGGRQPQHF.